This TCR beta chain was documented in a study of CD8+CD57+ T cells in acquired aplastic anemia (dated by TCRdb to 2016 to 2019). General notes on the study: Extracted DNA from sorted CD4+ and CD8+ cells averaged approximately 3.4 ug, ranging from about 0.18 to 27.4 ug. Mean read counts for healthy donor samples were approximately 10 million for CD4+ cells and roughly 12 million for CD8+ cells. General study outcomes and caveats: Although under 35 CD8+ CDR3 sequences were shared by patients and controls, these sequences appeared highly expressed in patients and within the immunodominant clones of patients. CD8+ Simpson's diversity did not differ significantly between patients and healthy controls (P=0.060).

A note on this clonotype: Its antigen is unknown. Base qualities are not recorded, but no much larger clone differs from it by a single base.

The study deep-sequenced TCR repertoires of sorted CD4+ and CD8+ blood T cells from severe aplastic anemia patients and healthy subjects. Ficoll-Paque density gradient centrifugation was used to isolate peripheral blood mononuclear cells. Before DNA extraction, CD4+ and CD8+ T cells were sorted by FACS or by magnetic beads. As encoded in the germline V gene (reference sequence), CDR1 is LNHNV while CDR2 is YYDKDF. The CDR3 runs 14 residues from the cysteine to the phenylalanine. Only the CDR3 portion is preserved as DNA: 42 bases, with reading frame beginning at the first base. A distance of 14 bases separates the germline ends of V and J, which lose 4 bases and 7 bases respectively. Genomic DNA served as template for TCR beta VDJ combination and CDR3 sequence profiling. An Illumina HiSeq 2000 was used for TCR repertoire sequencing. On the authors' methods: TRBV/TRBJ rearrangement plots, CDR3 size and DJ length profiles, and Simpson's diversity index were used to assess repertoires. The immunodominant clone was defined as the most abundant DNA sequence in deep sequencing data. CDR3 amino acid sequences were screened for sharing across subjects and compared with published repertoires and the VDJdb database. The public reads were reprocessed in TCRdb via fastp at Q25 and MiXCR, keeping in-frame beta chains. Rows matching on CDR3 protein sequence are summarized as one entry with the most common DNA and genes. The V and J calls reflect TCRdb's pipeline rather than the authors' work. The sample contains fewer than 200,000 distinct CDR3 sequences, around 60% of them found a single time. About 41% of the sample lies in the top ten.

The chain is made from TRBV15 and TRBJ2-1; matching of 6 bases hints at TRBD1 as the D gene. Source material: sorted CD4+, CD8+, or CD8+CD57+ T cells (not recorded which) from PBMCs. This receptor was obtained from a human donor in good health. The DNA is as follows: TGTGCCACCAGCACCTGGACAGATAAGAATGAGCAGTTCTTC. This translates into CATSTWTDKNEQFF.